The 17 T cell receptor beta chains reported below all come from one sample, sequenced in a study of cytomegalovirus exposure and HLA in healthy donors. The PCR used 60 Vbeta and 13 Jbeta primers. Data came from immunoSEQ multiplex PCR; TCRdb stores just in-frame clones and leaves some out. The clone table shows about 150,000 clones, with the ten largest holding 1.6%. The sample comprised PBMCs. Receptors were obtained from a woman aged 50 to 65 in good health and CMV-seronegative.

J is TRBJ2-3 and V is TRBV7-2; the match to TRBD2 covers 7 bases. CDR3 length: 16 residues. CDR1 is SGHTA, CDR2 FQGNSA, per germline. The V gene end was trimmed by 1 base and the J gene end by 0 bases; junction bases not matched to a gene: 4. The CDR3 nucleotides read TGTGCCAGCAGCTTAGGGCCGGGAGGCAGCACAGATACGCAGTATTTT. The encoded protein is CASSLGPGGSTDTQYF. The whole variable domain, filled in from reference TRBV7-2 and TRBJ2-3, reads GAGVSQSPSNKVTEKGKDVELRCDPISGHTALYWYRQSLGQGLEFLIYFQGNSAPDKSGLPSDRFSAERTGGSVSTLTIQRTQQEDSAVYLCASSLGPGGSTDTQYFGPGTRLTVL.

The J gene is TRBJ2-3, the V gene TRBV28, with TRBD1 matching 11 bases. This CDR3 has 16 residues. J lost 2 bases, V lost 10 bases, and 11 bases had no gene match. CDR1 and CDR2 from the germline V gene are MDHEN and SYDVKM. CDR3 amino acids: CATYRDRGFDTDTQYF. The DNA of the CDR3 is TGTGCCACGTACCGGGACAGGGGGTTCGACACAGATACGCAGTATTTT.

The chain employs TRBV7-9 and TRBJ2-7; 9 bases agree with TRBD1. CDR3 length equals 19 residues. Unmatched junction bases numbered 16, after V lost 0 bases and J lost 4 bases. The germline V gene encodes CDR1 SEHNR and CDR2 FQNEAQ (reference sequence). This chain's CDR3 is CASSLALITGTGNIYEQYF. The CDR3 DNA sequence: TGTGCCAGCAGCTTAGCGCTCATTACCGGGACAGGGAACATTTACGAGCAGTACTTC.

The V call is TRBV28, the J call TRBJ1-5; D gene uncertain. The CDR3 length is 15 residues. The V end was cut by 2 bases, the J end by 1 base, with 9 bases between. The V gene's germline CDR1 is MDHEN and CDR2 SYDVKM. CDR3 in amino acids: CASSLPRGSNQPQHF. CDR3 nucleotide sequence: TGTGCCAGCAGTTTACCCCGAGGGAGCAATCAGCCCCAGCATTTT.

The chain combines TRBV4-2 with TRBJ2-7; TRBD2 might be the D (5 bases). Between the trimmed V and J ends, which lost 4 bases and 2 bases, there was a span of 12 bases. The germline V gene encodes CDR1 LGHNA and CDR2 YNFKEQ. This CDR3 is built from 14 residues. The CDR3 sequence: CASSPRTGTYEQYF. The CDR3 region has the DNA TGTGCCAGCAGCCCCCGGACGGGAACCTACGAGCAGTACTTC.

The V gene is TRBV9, the J gene TRBJ2-7; possibly TRBD2 for D (6 bases). The germline V gene encodes CDR1 SGDLS and CDR2 YYNGEE. Trimming removed 4 bases at V and 5 bases at J, with 19 bases between. The CDR3 extends over 15 amino acids. The CDR3 sequence is CASSQAVGSLDEQYF. As DNA, the CDR3 is TGTGCCAGCAGCCAGGCGGTCGGGAGTTTGGACGAGCAGTACTTC.

The CDR3 sequence is CASRVAGADTQYF. CDR3 nucleotide sequence: TGTGCCAGCAGGGTAGCGGGGGCGGATACGCAGTATTTT. The chain combines TRBV28 with TRBJ2-3; TRBD2 matches at 9 bases. There are 13 residues in the CDR3. The V and J ends lost 6 bases and 6 bases, in that order; junction bases with no gene match: 4. The V gene's germline CDR1 is MDHEN and CDR2 SYDVKM. The entire variable domain, with the rest obtained from reference TRBV28 and TRBJ2-3, is as follows: DVKVTQSSRYLVKRTGEKVFLECVQDMDHENMFWYRQDPGLGLRLIYFSYDVKMKEKGDIPEGYSVSREKKERFSLILESASTNQTSMYLCASRVAGADTQYFGPGTRLTVL.

The chain is built from TRBV7-6 and TRBJ2-2; tentatively, D is TRBD1 (6 bases). Germline loops: CDR1 SGHVS, CDR2 FNYEAQ. V lost 0 bases and J 1 base, leaving 6 bases between the germline ends. The CDR3 is 15 residues long. The CDR3 here is CASSLADRNTGELFF. The CDR3 nucleotides read TGTGCCAGCAGCTTAGCGGACAGGAACACCGGGGAGCTGTTTTTT.

V is TRBV10-3 and J is TRBJ2-2, with 8 nucleotides matching TRBD2. The germline gives CDR1 ENHRY, CDR2 SYGVKD. This CDR3 is 14 amino acids long. V shed 7 bases and J 3 bases; nucleotides not matched to a gene: 4. CDR3 coding DNA: TGTGCCATCAACTCGGGAGGGGACACCGGGGAGCTGTTTTTT. Residues: CAINSGGDTGELFF.

The genes are TRBV13 and TRBJ2-7; 7 nucleotides align to TRBD1. Germline V lookup: CDR1 PRHDT, CDR2 FYEKMQ (reference sequence). The CDR3 extends over 15 amino acids. V shed 5 bases and J 1 base; nucleotides not matched to a gene: 8. The CDR3 nucleotides are TGTGCCAGCAGCCTTATGGGACAGTTGTCCTACGAGCAGTACTTC. It codes for CASSLMGQLSYEQYF.

This chain links TRBV25-1 with TRBJ1-4; 9 positions match TRBD1. Germline V gene sequence: CDR1 MGHDK, CDR2 SYGVNS. This CDR3 is built from 15 residues. V gave up 4 bases and J gave up 5 bases; unmatched junction bases: 5. The CDR3 protein is CASSAFGTGNEKLFF. The CDR3 bases are TGTGCCAGCAGTGCCTTCGGGACAGGGAATGAAAAACTGTTTTTT.

CDR3 residues: CASSQDLLTKKFF. The DNA for the CDR3 is TGCGCCAGCAGCCAAGATTTATTGACAAAGAAGTTCTTC. V and J are TRBV4-3 and TRBJ2-1; D not certain. Trimming removed 0 bases at V and 14 bases at J, with 14 bases between. CDR1 is LGHNA and CDR2 is YSLEER in the germline V gene. This CDR3 has 13 amino acids.

This chain uses TRBV28 with TRBJ2-1, with 9 bases fitting TRBD1. V lost 7 bases, J lost 8 bases, and 6 bases stayed unmatched. In germline, CDR1 is MDHEN, CDR2 SYDVKM. CDR3 length: 13 amino acids. The CDR3 loop reads CASTGQGLDEQFF. CDR3 nucleotides: TGTGCCAGCACAGGACAGGGGTTGGATGAGCAGTTCTTC. Full variable domain (remainder filled in from reference TRBV28 and TRBJ2-1): DVKVTQSSRYLVKRTGEKVFLECVQDMDHENMFWYRQDPGLGLRLIYFSYDVKMKEKGDIPEGYSVSREKKERFSLILESASTNQTSMYLCASTGQGLDEQFFGPGTRLTVL.

V usage is TRBV18 and J usage is TRBJ1-1, with D perhaps TRBD1 (5 bases). The germline V gene has CDR1 KGHSH and CDR2 LQKENI. Trimming pared 6 bases from V and 2 bases from J, leaving 10 bases between. This CDR3 is built from 13 residues. In nucleotides, the CDR3 is TGTGCCAGCTCCCTTGACAGAAACACTGAAGCTTTCTTT. Protein: CASSLDRNTEAFF.

V usage is TRBV9 and J usage is TRBJ1-3; 7 bases map to TRBD1. Germline CDR1 is SGDLS and CDR2 is YYNGEE. With 3 bases clipped from V and 0 bases from J, the junction kept 9 bases outside the gene matches. This CDR3 is 17 amino acids long. The CDR3, as DNA: TGTGCCAGCAGCGGAGTTAAGACAGGGACCTCTGGAAACACCATATATTTT. Residues: CASSGVKTGTSGNTIYF.

The chain has TRBV15 and TRBJ1-3, with TRBD1 matching 9 bases. This CDR3 region has 18 residues. The germline CDR1 and CDR2 sequences are LNHNV and YYDKDF (reference sequence). Losses at the gene ends were 1 base for V and 1 base for J; bases not matched to a gene: 8. CDR3 amino acids: CATSRGGSGQGSGNTIYF. In nucleotides, the CDR3 is TGTGCCACCAGCAGAGGGGGTTCGGGACAGGGATCTGGAAACACCATATATTTT.

The chain combines TRBV6-5 with TRBJ1-2; 9 bases map to TRBD1. The germline CDR1 and CDR2 sequences are MNHEY and SVGAGI. This CDR3 region has 13 residues. The V and J ends lost 4 bases and 3 bases, in that order; junction bases with no gene match: 0. The CDR3 bases are TGTGCCAGCAGTTGGACAGGGGACTATGGCTACACCTTC. This sequence encodes CASSWTGDYGYTF.